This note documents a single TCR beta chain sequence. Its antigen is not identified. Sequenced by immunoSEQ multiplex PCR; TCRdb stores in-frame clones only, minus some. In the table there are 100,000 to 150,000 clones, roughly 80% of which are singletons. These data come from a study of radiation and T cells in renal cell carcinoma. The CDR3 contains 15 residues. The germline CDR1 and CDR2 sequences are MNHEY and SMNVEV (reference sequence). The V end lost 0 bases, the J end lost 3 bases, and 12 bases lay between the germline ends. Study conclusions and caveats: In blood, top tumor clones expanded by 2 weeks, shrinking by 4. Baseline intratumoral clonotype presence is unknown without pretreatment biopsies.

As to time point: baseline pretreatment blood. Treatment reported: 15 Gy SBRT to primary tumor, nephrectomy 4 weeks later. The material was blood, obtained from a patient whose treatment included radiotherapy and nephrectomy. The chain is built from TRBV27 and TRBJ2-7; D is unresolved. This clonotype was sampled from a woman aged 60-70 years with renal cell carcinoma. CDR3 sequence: CASSLSLGPIYEQYF. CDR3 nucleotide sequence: TGTGCCAGCAGTTTATCGCTCGGACCCATCTACGAGCAGTACTTC.